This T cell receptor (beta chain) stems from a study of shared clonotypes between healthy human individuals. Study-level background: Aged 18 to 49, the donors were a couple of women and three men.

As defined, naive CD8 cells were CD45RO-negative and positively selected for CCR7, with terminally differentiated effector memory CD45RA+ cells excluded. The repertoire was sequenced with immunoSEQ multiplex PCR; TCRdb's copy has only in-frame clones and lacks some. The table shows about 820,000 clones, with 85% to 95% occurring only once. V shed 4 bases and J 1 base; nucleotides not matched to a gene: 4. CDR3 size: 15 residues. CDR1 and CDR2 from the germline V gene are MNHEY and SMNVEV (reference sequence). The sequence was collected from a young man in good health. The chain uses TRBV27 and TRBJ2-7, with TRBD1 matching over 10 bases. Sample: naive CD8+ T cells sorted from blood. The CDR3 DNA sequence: TGTGCCAGCAGTTCGGGGACAGGGGATTCCTACGAGCAGTACTTC. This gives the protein CASSSGTGDSYEQYF.